The clone carrying this T cell receptor beta chain was seen more than once but under ten times. Its antigen is currently unknown. The ends lost 0 bases at V and 0 bases at J; junction bases unmatched: 5. The CDR3 consists of 16 residues. In germline, CDR1 is DFQATT, CDR2 SNEGSKA (reference sequence). TCRdb called the RT-PCR reads again in MiXCR, with one record for every CDR3 protein. The sample includes 500,000 to 550,000 distinct CDR3 sequences, about 8% of them seen just once. The sample originates from a study of response to subunit inactivated influenza vaccine. Study-wide results and caveats: Authors suggested seasonal influenza vaccinations each recruit few new T cells.

This receptor was taken from a man aged 50 to 69 who received an inactivated influenza vaccine. Source: PBMCs from blood, taken roughly 24 months after vaccination. The gene calls are TRBV20-1 and TRBJ2-7; 10 bases match TRBD1. The CDR3 loop is CSARDPWTGGSYEQYF. CDR3 coding DNA: TGCAGTGCTAGAGATCCATGGACAGGGGGCTCCTACGAGCAGTACTTC.